These 14 T cell receptor beta chains share one sample of origin, sequenced in a study of human T cells and chemical hapten exposure. This sample's time point: patch test 1, 2 weeks after DPC sensitization. The treatment is: therapeutic diphenylcyclopropenone sensitization with weekly scalp DPC. Using its own MiXCR run on the RACE reads, TCRdb lists one record per CDR3 protein. The sample gives around 380,000 distinct CDR3 sequences, about 4.8% of which show up once; approximately 2.5% is in the top ten. The source was whole blood, collected in connection with sensitization to the hapten diphenylcyclopropenone (DPC). The origin of the receptors is a woman aged 45 to 65 with alopecia areata. Some clones in this sample may be carry-over from other donors' samples.

This clonotype was recorded at least ten times. J is TRBJ2-3 and V is TRBV24-1, with unresolved D. From germline, CDR1 is KGHDR and CDR2 SFDVKD. There are 14 residues in the CDR3. Trimming took 4 bases from V and 2 from J, leaving 9 bases between them. The CDR3 region is CATSELRTTDTQYF. CDR3 nucleotide sequence: TGTGCCACCAGTGAACTTAGGACCACAGATACGCAGTATTTT.

This clonotype was counted at least ten times. This rearrangement joins TRBV11-2 to TRBJ2-2, with 8 bases lining up with TRBD2. V dropped 6 bases and J dropped 5; count of bases not matched to a gene: 5. This CDR3 has 14 amino acids. CDR1 is SGHAT, CDR2 FQNNGV, per germline. CDR3 coding DNA: TGTGCCAGCAGATCCGCGGGGGGTACCGGGGAGCTGTTTTTT. As protein: CASRSAGGTGELFF.

The CDR3 DNA sequence: TGTGCCAGCAGTGAAAGGGTCCGGGGGCTCGGAGGGGCCAACGTCCTGACTTTC. Protein product: CASSERVRGLGGANVLTF. V gene TRBV6-1 combines with J gene TRBJ2-6; D could derive from TRBD1 or TRBD2 (6 bases each). The ends were cut back, 2 bases at V and 4 bases at J, with 18 bases in the middle. The CDR3 loop spans 18 amino acids. Germline V gene sequence: CDR1 MNHNS, CDR2 SASEGT.

This clonotype was recorded a few times. V usage is TRBV28 and J usage is TRBJ1-6; TRBD1 matches at 8 bases. Trimming cost V 3 bases and J 6 bases; bases outside gene matches: 7. CDR1 and CDR2 from the germline V gene are MDHEN and SYDVKM. The CDR3 is made up of 16 amino acids. The DNA of the CDR3 is TGTGCCAGCAGTTTCGGTGACAGGGGTGGTAATTCACCCCTCCACTTT. It translates to CASSFGDRGGNSPLHF. Combining the CDR3 with reference TRBV28 and TRBJ1-6 gives the whole variable domain DVKVTQSSRYLVKRTGEKVFLECVQDMDHENMFWYRQDPGLGLRLIYFSYDVKMKEKGDIPEGYSVSREKKERFSLILESASTNQTSMYLCASSFGDRGGNSPLHFGNGTRLTVT.

This clonotype was picked up many times. The chain combines TRBV12-3 or TRBV12-4 with TRBJ2-1; D not certain. The CDR3 contains 11 residues. V lost 3 bases and J 8 bases, leaving 5 bases between the germline ends. CDR3 loop: CASSLYDEQFF. CDR3 sequence (DNA): TGTGCCAGCAGTTTGTACGATGAGCAGTTCTTC.

The V call is TRBV19, the J call TRBJ2-1; D may match TRBD1 or TRBD2 (5 bases each). The CDR3 consists of 15 residues. V gave up 8 bases and J gave up 0 bases, with 14 bases separating them. CDR1 and CDR2 from the germline V gene are LNHDA and SQIVND (reference sequence). The CDR3 sequence: CASSTWGSSYNEQFF. The CDR3 DNA reads as TGTGCCAGTTCGACCTGGGGGAGCTCCTACAATGAGCAGTTCTTC.

This clonotype has ten or more counts. The CDR3 DNA follows: TGCGCCAGCAGCTTGGAGTCTAGCGGGGGCCCTGGGCAGTTCTTC. Its translation: CASSLESSGGPGQFF. This sequence joins TRBV5-1 and TRBJ2-1; 10 bases map to TRBD2. CDR1 is SGHRS, CDR2 YFSETQ, per germline. The V gene end was trimmed by 0 bases and the J gene end by 12 bases; junction bases not matched to a gene: 9. The CDR3 consists of 15 residues.

The chain has TRBV27 and TRBJ1-1; TRBD1 aligns across 7 bases. Trimming cost V 4 bases and J 6 bases; bases outside gene matches: 11. Germline CDR1 and CDR2: MNHEY and SMNVEV (reference sequence). The CDR3 sequence is 15 residues long. CDR3 residues: CASSWRQGVKAEAFF. The DNA of the CDR3 is TGTGCCAGCAGTTGGCGACAGGGCGTGAAGGCTGAAGCTTTCTTT.

This clonotype was counted only a few times. The chain is built from TRBV2 and TRBJ2-3; D is possibly TRBD2 (5 bases). CDR3 length equals 14 residues. Trimming removed 10 bases from V and 3 bases from J, with 17 bases in between. Germline lookup yields CDR1 SNHLY and CDR2 FYNNEI. The CDR3 protein is CAIRGSIWTDTQYF. CDR3 bases: TGTGCCATCCGAGGGAGCATTTGGACAGATACGCAGTATTTT.

This clonotype has only a few counts. The V and J genes are TRBV6-5 and TRBJ2-7; 11 bases are shared with TRBD1. Losses at the gene ends were 8 bases for V and 5 bases for J; bases not matched to a gene: 14. The CDR3 covers 16 residues. CDR1 is MNHEY and CDR2 is SVGAGI in the germline V gene. CDR3 nucleotide sequence: TGTGCCAGCGGATCTCTAGAGGGACAGGGGGAACACGAGCAGTACTTC. Translating it yields CASGSLEGQGEHEQYF.

This clonotype was seen many times. J is TRBJ1-1 and V is TRBV4-3; TRBD1 might be the D (5 bases). This CDR3 is built from 13 residues. The ends were cut back, 0 bases at V and 5 bases at J, with 7 bases in the middle. Germline CDR1 LGHNA, CDR2 YSLEER. As DNA, the CDR3 is TGCGCCAGCAGCCAAGATCCAGGGACTGAAGCTTTCTTT. Its protein product is CASSQDPGTEAFF.

This clonotype appeared a few times. The chain uses TRBV27 and TRBJ2-1; weak D call: TRBD1 (5 bases). Trimming cost V 4 bases and J 10 bases, with 14 bases left between them. The CDR3 has 13 amino acids. The germline V gene has CDR1 MNHEY and CDR2 SMNVEV (reference sequence). The CDR3 spells CASSSGPGLEQFF. The CDR3 nucleotides read TGTGCCAGCAGTTCGGGTCCAGGGTTGGAGCAGTTCTTC.

This clonotype came up many times. The gene calls are TRBV25-1 and TRBJ2-6, with a tentative D call TRBD1 (5 bases). This CDR3 is built from 13 residues. Between the trimmed V and J ends, which lost 6 bases and 3 bases, there was a span of 6 bases. The germline V gene has CDR1 MGHDK and CDR2 SYGVNS. The CDR3: CASRTVGANVLTF. For the CDR3, the DNA is TGTGCCAGCAGGACAGTTGGGGCCAACGTCCTGACTTTC.

V gene TRBV7-2 combines with J gene TRBJ1-1, with D unclear. Germline V lookup: CDR1 SGHTA, CDR2 FQGNSA. There are 12 residues in the CDR3. V shed 2 bases and J shed 7 bases, with 8 bases lying between them. CDR3 nucleotide sequence: TGTGCCAGCAGCTTATTCCCGCGTGAAGCTTTCTTT. This codes for CASSLFPREAFF.